Below, one TCR beta chain is given with its context. Its antigen remains unidentified. Clones were read by immunoSEQ multiplex PCR, and TCRdb kept only the in-frame ones, dropping some. The sample lists tens of thousands of clones, around 84% seen once, with 7.5% to 8.5% in the top ten. This record comes from a study of glioma-infiltrating T cells after dendritic cell vaccination. Findings of the study overall: TCR clonality showed no direct relationship with survival.

Documented time point: after dendritic cell vaccination, including at tumor progression/relapse. Blood PBMC samples: pre-vaccination, two weeks post third vaccination, and at tumor progression. With 3 bases clipped from V and 4 bases from J, the junction kept 12 bases outside the gene matches. The germline V gene has CDR1 GTSNPN and CDR2 SVGIG (reference sequence). This CDR3 is 17 amino acids long. The rearrangement links TRBV30 to TRBJ1-6; 7 bases agree with TRBD1. The TCR comes from a human donor with glioblastoma. The sequencing here drew on blood, taken after dendritic cell vaccination. This CDR3 reads CAWRPVEGGQYNSPLHF. The CDR3, as DNA: TGTGCCTGGAGGCCCGTCGAGGGGGGACAGTATAATTCACCCCTCCACTTT. The full variable domain, its missing parts supplied by reference TRBV30 and TRBJ1-6, is SQTIHQWPATLVQPVGSPLSLECTVEGTSNPNLYWYRQAAGRGLQLLFYSVGIGQISSEVPQNLSASRPQDRQFILSSKKLLLSDSGFYLCAWRPVEGGQYNSPLHFGNGTRLTVT.